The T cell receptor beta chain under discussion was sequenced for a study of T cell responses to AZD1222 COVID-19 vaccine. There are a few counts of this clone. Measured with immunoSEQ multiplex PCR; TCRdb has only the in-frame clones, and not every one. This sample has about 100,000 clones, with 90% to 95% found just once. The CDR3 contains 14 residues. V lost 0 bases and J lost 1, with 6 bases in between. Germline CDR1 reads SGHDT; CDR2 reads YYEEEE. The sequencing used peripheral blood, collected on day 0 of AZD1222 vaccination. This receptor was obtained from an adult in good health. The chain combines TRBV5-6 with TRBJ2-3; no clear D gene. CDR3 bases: TGTGCCAGCAGCTTGGGAGCTCGCACAGATACGCAGTATTTT. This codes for CASSLGARTDTQYF.